This is a list of T cell receptor beta chains from one sample in a study of T-cell reconstitution after alpha-beta-depleted transplantation in children. TCRdb re-derived calls from the PCR reads in MiXCR, one entry per CDR3 protein. The sample contains 200,000 to 250,000 distinct CDR3 sequences, under 9.5% of which appear only once. Sample: PBMCs from the stem cell graft donor, taken from the stem cell graft. These TCRs come from a human donor who donated a stem cell graft to a child with acute lymphoblastic leukemia. The CDR3 runs from the conserved cysteine through the conserved F or W. The order of the fields is V gene, D gene, J gene, CDR3 length, clone size, CDR3 protein, CDR3 DNA. A D gene is named only where the DNA matches it firmly. Size is omitted from some rows. Given values are once, few, many or a class for expanded clones.

V: TRBV20-1
D: -
J: TRBJ1-5
length: 17
size: few
CDR3: CSALRGSTRVGNQPQHF
DNA: TGCAGTGCTCTCCGCGGTAGTACGAGGGTTGGCAATCAGCCCCAGCATTTT

V: TRBV29-1
D: -
J: TRBJ1-6
length: 14
size: many
CDR3: CSVEELGGNSPLHF
DNA: TGCAGCGTTGAAGAGCTGGGCGGCAATTCACCCCTCCACTTT

V: TRBV7-9
D: TRBD1
J: TRBJ2-3
length: 15
size: few
CDR3: CASSLQGALGDTQYF
DNA: TGTGCCAGCAGCTTACAGGGGGCCCTCGGGGATACGCAGTATTTT

V: TRBV7-8
D: -
J: TRBJ2-7
length: 16
size: -
CDR3: CASSPVSGQSSYEQYF
DNA: TGTGCCAGCAGCCCTGTCTCCGGACAGAGCTCCTACGAGCAGTACTTC

V: TRBV7-2
D: -
J: TRBJ2-2
length: 16
size: few
CDR3: CASSPRGTRASGELFF
DNA: TGTGCCAGCAGCCCAAGAGGGACAAGGGCCTCCGGGGAGCTGTTTTTT

V: TRBV12-3/TRBV12-4
D: -
J: TRBJ2-1
length: 15
size: many
CDR3: CASREPGRLYNEQFF
DNA: TGTGCCAGCAGGGAACCGGGCCGACTCTACAATGAGCAGTTCTTC

V: TRBV20-1
D: -
J: TRBJ2-4
length: 14
size: few
CDR3: CSASAGTEQNIQYF
DNA: TGCAGTGCTAGCGCGGGGACGGAACAAAACATTCAGTACTTC

V: TRBV5-1
D: TRBD2
J: TRBJ2-7
length: 14
size: -
CDR3: CASSSTSGGYEQYF
DNA: TGCGCCAGCAGCTCGACTAGCGGGGGGTACGAGCAGTACTTC

V: TRBV7-2
D: TRBD2
J: TRBJ2-1
length: 14
size: many
CDR3: CASSLMGLSGEQFF
DNA: TGTGCCAGCAGCTTAATGGGACTATCTGGTGAGCAGTTCTTC

V: TRBV20-1
D: TRBD1
J: TRBJ2-7
length: 12
size: -
CDR3: CSADGQGDEQYF
DNA: TGCAGTGCAGACGGACAGGGGGACGAGCAGTACTTC

V: TRBV6-1
D: -
J: TRBJ2-7
length: 15
size: -
CDR3: CASSPGARPSYEQYF
DNA: TGTGCCAGCAGCCCCGGGGCCCGGCCCTCCTACGAGCAGTACTTC

V: TRBV18
D: -
J: TRBJ1-1
length: 14
size: few
CDR3: CASSTKDLATEAFF
DNA: TGTGCCAGCTCAACTAAGGACCTGGCTACTGAAGCTTTCTTT

V: TRBV6-5
D: TRBD1
J: TRBJ2-1
length: 17
size: -
CDR3: CASRGQGLQSSYNEQFF
DNA: TGTGCCAGCAGGGGACAGGGGCTTCAATCGTCCTACAATGAGCAGTTCTTC

V: TRBV12-3/TRBV12-4
D: -
J: TRBJ1-3
length: 12
size: many
CDR3: CASQAGTYTIYF
DNA: TGTGCCAGCCAGGCAGGGACGTACACCATATATTTT

V: TRBV20-1
D: TRBD2
J: TRBJ2-5
length: 14
size: few
CDR3: CSARVETSTETQYF
DNA: TGCAGTGCTAGAGTGGAGACTAGCACGGAGACCCAGTACTTC

V: TRBV4-3
D: TRBD1
J: TRBJ2-7
length: 14
size: many
CDR3: CASSQDRGRWEQYF
DNA: TGCGCCAGCAGCCAAGACAGGGGGCGGTGGGAGCAGTACTTC

V: TRBV28
D: TRBD1
J: TRBJ2-1
length: 13
size: -
CDR3: CASLQGAYNEQFF
DNA: TGTGCCAGCCTACAGGGGGCCTACAATGAGCAGTTCTTC

V: TRBV7-9
D: -
J: TRBJ2-7
length: 14
size: many
CDR3: CASTLYREGYEQYF
DNA: TGTGCCAGCACCTTGTACAGGGAAGGCTACGAGCAGTACTTC

V: TRBV3-1
D: -
J: TRBJ1-2
length: 15
size: -
CDR3: CASSPLNNNVYGYTF
DNA: TGTGCCAGCAGCCCGCTTAATAACAACGTCTATGGCTACACCTTC

V: TRBV29-1
D: -
J: TRBJ1-5
length: 13
size: -
CDR3: CSVRDNFNQPHHF
DNA: TGCAGCGTAAGGGACAACTTCAATCAGCCCCATCATTTT

V: TRBV6-1
D: -
J: TRBJ1-6
length: 15
size: medium-sized
CDR3: CASSDRDGYNSPLHF
DNA: TGTGCCAGCAGTGACCGGGACGGATATAATTCACCCCTCCACTTT

V: TRBV10-3
D: TRBD1
J: TRBJ2-7
length: 15
size: many
CDR3: CAIMTGTGSGYEQYF
DNA: TGTGCCATCATGACCGGGACAGGGAGTGGGTACGAGCAGTACTTC

V: TRBV4-1
D: TRBD1
J: TRBJ1-1
length: 16
size: -
CDR3: CASSQVTGGGREGAFF
DNA: TGCGCCAGCAGCCAAGTAACCGGAGGGGGCAGGGAAGGAGCTTTCTTT

V: TRBV12-3/TRBV12-4
D: -
J: TRBJ1-2
length: 14
size: few
CDR3: CASSPGPRMGGYTF
DNA: TGTGCCAGCAGTCCCGGACCGCGAATGGGTGGCTACACCTTC

V: TRBV7-9
D: -
J: TRBJ1-1
length: 15
size: few
CDR3: CASNKQGGLNTEAFF
DNA: TGTGCCAGCAACAAGCAGGGTGGCCTGAACACTGAAGCTTTCTTT

V: TRBV12-3/TRBV12-4
D: -
J: TRBJ2-1
length: 15
size: -
CDR3: CASSPVAGNYNEQFF
DNA: TGTGCCAGCAGTCCCGTTGCGGGAAATTACAATGAGCAGTTCTTC

V: TRBV11-2
D: -
J: TRBJ2-5
length: 16
size: -
CDR3: CASSLDQFGRQETQYF
DNA: TGTGCCAGCAGCTTAGATCAGTTTGGTCGGCAAGAGACCCAGTACTTC

V: TRBV3-1
D: -
J: TRBJ1-2
length: 16
size: -
CDR3: CASSHSRGIPNYGYTF
DNA: TGTGCCAGCAGCCATTCGAGAGGGATCCCTAACTATGGCTACACCTTC

V: TRBV29-1
D: -
J: TRBJ2-3
length: 13
size: few
CDR3: CSVFWTGTDTQYF
DNA: TGCAGCGTTTTTTGGACAGGCACAGATACGCAGTATTTT

V: TRBV7-8
D: TRBD1
J: TRBJ2-1
length: 16
size: many
CDR3: CASSPRRQGGYNEQFF
DNA: TGTGCCAGCAGCCCCCGGCGACAGGGTGGGTACAATGAGCAGTTCTTC

V: TRBV19
D: -
J: TRBJ1-2
length: 13
size: many
CDR3: CASRSENNYGYTF
DNA: TGTGCCAGTAGAAGCGAGAATAACTATGGCTACACCTTC

V: TRBV6-5
D: -
J: TRBJ1-5
length: 14
size: many
CDR3: CASSSLTSNQPQHF
DNA: TGTGCCAGCAGTTCCTTGACGAGCAATCAGCCCCAGCATTTT

V: TRBV4-2
D: -
J: TRBJ2-2
length: 14
size: many
CDR3: CASSLYQGTGELFF
DNA: TGTGCCAGCAGCCTATACCAGGGAACCGGGGAGCTGTTTTTT

V: TRBV7-9
D: -
J: TRBJ2-2
length: 12
size: -
CDR3: CASSLQDGELFF
DNA: TGTGCCAGCAGCTTACAGGACGGGGAGCTGTTTTTT

V: TRBV20-1
D: -
J: TRBJ2-2
length: 15
size: many
CDR3: CSARGHKANTGELFF
DNA: TGCAGTGCTAGGGGACATAAGGCGAACACCGGGGAGCTGTTTTTT

V: TRBV7-2
D: -
J: TRBJ1-1
length: 14
size: few
CDR3: CASSLGSGNTEAFF
DNA: TGTGCCAGCAGCTTAGGGTCCGGGAACACTGAAGCTTTCTTT

V: TRBV5-1
D: -
J: TRBJ1-1
length: 17
size: few
CDR3: CASSSLPKGGVDTEAFF
DNA: TGCGCCAGCAGCTCGCTACCCAAGGGGGGGGTCGACACTGAAGCTTTCTTT

V: TRBV20-1
D: TRBD2
J: TRBJ2-1
length: 16
size: few
CDR3: CSAGQSRGGRVGEQFF
DNA: TGCAGTGCCGGCCAATCGCGGGGGGGCCGGGTCGGTGAGCAGTTCTTC

V: TRBV29-1
D: -
J: TRBJ1-1
length: 13
size: -
CDR3: CSATHAAVAEAFF
DNA: TGCAGCGCCACGCACGCAGCCGTCGCTGAAGCTTTCTTT

V: TRBV11-2
D: -
J: TRBJ2-5
length: 16
size: few
CDR3: CASSPGGLADQETQYF
DNA: TGTGCCAGCAGCCCAGGGGGGCTAGCGGACCAAGAGACCCAGTACTTC

V: TRBV11-3
D: TRBD1
J: TRBJ2-2
length: 15
size: -
CDR3: CASSSGQGWTGELFF
DNA: TGTGCCAGCAGCTCCGGACAGGGGTGGACCGGGGAGCTGTTTTTT

V: TRBV12-3/TRBV12-4
D: TRBD1
J: TRBJ1-2
length: 15
size: -
CDR3: CASRPGTGSHAGYTF
DNA: TGTGCCAGCAGGCCCGGGACAGGGAGTCATGCAGGCTACACCTTC

V: TRBV3-1
D: -
J: TRBJ2-7
length: 16
size: many
CDR3: CASSQSLDRTSYEQYF
DNA: TGTGCCAGCAGCCAAAGTCTCGACAGGACTTCCTACGAGCAGTACTTC

V: TRBV25-1
D: -
J: TRBJ1-3
length: 15
size: -
CDR3: CASSDVKASGNTIYF
DNA: TGTGCCAGCAGTGATGTTAAGGCCTCTGGAAACACCATATATTTT